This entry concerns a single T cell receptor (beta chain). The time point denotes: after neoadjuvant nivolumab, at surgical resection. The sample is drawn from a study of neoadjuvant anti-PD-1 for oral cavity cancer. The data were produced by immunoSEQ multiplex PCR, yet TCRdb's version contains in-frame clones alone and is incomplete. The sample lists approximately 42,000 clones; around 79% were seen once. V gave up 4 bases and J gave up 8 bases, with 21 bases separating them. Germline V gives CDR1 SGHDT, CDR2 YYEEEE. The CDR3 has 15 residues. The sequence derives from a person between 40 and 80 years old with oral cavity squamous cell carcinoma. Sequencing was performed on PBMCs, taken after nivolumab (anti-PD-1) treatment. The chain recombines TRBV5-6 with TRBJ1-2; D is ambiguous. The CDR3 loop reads CASSPIVGIEHGYTF. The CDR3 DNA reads TGTGCCAGCAGCCCCATCGTGGGAATCGAACACGGCTACACCTTC.